What follows are 17 T cell receptor beta chains derived from one specimen sequenced in a study of response to subunit inactivated influenza vaccine. Using its own MiXCR run on the RT-PCR reads, TCRdb lists one record per CDR3 protein. The table has 450,000 to 550,000 distinct CDR3 sequences, 25% seen once. The source was CD4+ T cells sorted from PBMCs, collected around 5 days after vaccination. The receptors were sampled from a man aged 50 to 59 who received an inactivated influenza vaccine.

CDR3 region: CSARAGVHYGYTF. The CDR3 DNA sequence: TGCAGTGCTCGCGCGGGGGTGCACTATGGCTACACCTTC. The chain carries TRBV20-1 and TRBJ1-2; tentative D call: TRBD1 (5 bases). Germline CDR1 DFQATT, CDR2 SNEGSKA (reference sequence). This CDR3 has 13 amino acids. V shed 5 bases and J shed 3 bases, with 13 bases lying between them.

V is TRBV12-3 or TRBV12-4 and J is TRBJ1-4; maybe TRBD1 (5 bases). The CDR3 runs to 14 residues. Trimming took 3 bases from V and 7 from J, leaving 12 bases between them. The CDR3 coding sequence is TGTGCCAGCAGTTTTGCAGGGCCGGGTGAAAAACTGTTTTTT. Translated: CASSFAGPGEKLFF.

The chain couples TRBV2 to TRBJ2-5; 7 nucleotides agree with TRBD1. CDR1 and CDR2 from the germline V gene are SNHLY and FYNNEI. Trimming at V came to 6 bases and at J to 4 bases, leaving 5 bases not matched to a gene. The CDR3 contains 13 residues. The CDR3 nucleotides are TGTGCCAGCAGAAACAGGGGTACAGAGACCCAGTACTTC. This gives the protein CASRNRGTETQYF.

The chain combines TRBV2 with TRBJ2-1; 16 bases map to TRBD2. The CDR3 is 19 residues long. V dropped 11 bases and J dropped 1; count of bases not matched to a gene: 14. Germline V gene sequence: CDR1 SNHLY, CDR2 FYNNEI. The CDR3 DNA is TGTGCCTTCTGTTCAGGGACTAGCGGGAGGGCCAGGTCCTACAATGAGCAGTTCTTC. Its translation is CAFCSGTSGRARSYNEQFF.

The V and J genes are TRBV10-3 and TRBJ2-5; D remains ambiguous. Germline V CDR1 and CDR2: ENHRY, SYGVKD. Trimming stripped 5 bases from V and 6 bases from J, with 19 bases between. This CDR3 is built from 15 residues. Here the CDR3 DNA reads TGTGCCATCAGTTCAAATGAGGCCTCGAGAAAGACCCAGTACTTC. Its protein is CAISSNEASRKTQYF.

This clonotype has a handful of counts. The chain has TRBV3-1 and TRBJ2-6; D gene unclear. The germline V and J ends were trimmed by 2 bases and 2 bases, with 7 bases remaining between them. The CDR3 runs 15 residues. Germline CDR1 reads LGHDT; CDR2 reads YNNKEL (reference sequence). CDR3 coding DNA: TGTGCCAGCAGCCAACAGGCTGCTGGGGCCAACGTCCTGACTTTC. It is translated as CASSQQAAGANVLTF.

The genes are TRBV10-3 and TRBJ2-1; TRBD2 agrees at 8 bases. V was clipped by 0 bases and J by 8 bases; unmatched bases: 6. Per the germline V gene, CDR1 is ENHRY and CDR2 is SYGVKD. The CDR3 is 15 amino acids. The CDR3 DNA reads TGTGCCATCAGTGAGTCCGGGACTAGTCAGCATGAGCAGTTCTTC. Protein: CAISESGTSQHEQFF.

This clonotype showed up just once. The chain has TRBV20-1 and TRBJ1-1, with a weak D call TRBD1 (5 bases). V lost 8 bases to trimming and J lost 0 bases, with 16 bases between them. The V gene's germline CDR1 is DFQATT and CDR2 SNEGSKA (reference sequence). This CDR3 region has 14 residues. The CDR3 loop is CSRPGSGLNTEAFF. The CDR3 nucleotides read TGCAGTCGCCCGGGGTCAGGGCTGAACACTGAAGCTTTCTTT.

This clonotype was seen a handful of times. The chain couples TRBV7-8 to TRBJ2-3, with D possibly matching TRBD2 (6 bases). CDR1 and CDR2 (germline): SGHVS, FQNEAQ. Trimming pared 5 bases from V and 1 base from J, leaving 10 bases between. This CDR3 region has 14 residues. The CDR3 loop is CASSRQRGTDTQYF. CDR3 sequence (DNA): TGTGCCAGCAGCCGACAGCGGGGCACAGATACGCAGTATTTT.

The chain uses TRBV7-6 and TRBJ2-1, with no clear D. V shed 2 bases and J shed 0 bases, with 11 bases lying between them. This CDR3 region has 16 residues. Germline V gene lookup returns CDR1 SGHVS and CDR2 FNYEAQ. The CDR3: CASSLLWQLSYNEQFF. CDR3 nucleotide sequence: TGTGCCAGCAGCTTATTATGGCAGCTCTCCTACAATGAGCAGTTCTTC.

The J gene is TRBJ2-2, the V gene TRBV4-2; D uncertain. This CDR3 is built from 12 residues. Germline V gene data show CDR1 as LGHNA and CDR2 as YNFKEQ. Trimming took off 4 bases at V and 8 bases at J, with 8 bases between the two ends. This CDR3 reads CASSPQMGELFF. CDR3 nucleotides: TGTGCCAGCAGCCCCCAGATGGGGGAGCTGTTTTTT.

The chain links TRBV6-1 to TRBJ1-2, with D tentatively TRBD1 (6 bases). Germline V lookup: CDR1 MNHNS, CDR2 SASEGT. Between the trimmed V and J ends, which lost 7 bases and 0 bases, there was a span of 18 bases. The CDR3 runs to 16 residues. The CDR3 sequence is CASIPSKGTPNYGYTF. CDR3 DNA sequence: TGTGCCAGCATCCCCTCAAAGGGGACACCTAACTATGGCTACACCTTC.

The chain joins TRBV4-2 to TRBJ1-5; no definite D call. CDR1 is LGHNA and CDR2 is YNFKEQ in the germline V gene. This CDR3 has 16 amino acids. V shed 0 bases and J shed 0 bases, with 9 bases lying between them. The CDR3 sequence is CASSQDPRISNQPQHF. For the CDR3, the DNA is TGTGCCAGCAGCCAAGATCCCAGGATTAGCAATCAGCCCCAGCATTTT.

The chain links TRBV4-1 to TRBJ2-6; no reliable D call. This CDR3 comprises 16 residues. CDR1 MGHRA and CDR2 YSYEKL come from the germline V gene. The V gene lost 2 bases and the J gene lost 1 base, with 9 bases spanning the gap. CDR3 sequence: CASSQPARSGANVLTF. The CDR3 coding sequence is TGCGCCAGCAGCCAACCGGCCCGATCTGGGGCCAACGTCCTGACTTTC.

This clonotype came up a few times. The V gene is TRBV4-2, the J gene TRBJ2-3; D tentatively fits TRBD1 or TRBD2 (6 bases each). The CDR3 totals 14 residues. Trimming took 3 bases from V and 5 from J, leaving 12 bases between them. CDR1 is LGHNA and CDR2 is YNFKEQ in the germline V gene. CDR3 sequence reads: CASSHGGRGDTQYF. CDR3 DNA sequence: TGTGCCAGCAGCCATGGGGGGCGGGGAGATACGCAGTATTTT.

Only a few counts were recorded for this clonotype. The rearrangement joins TRBV12-3 or TRBV12-4 to TRBJ2-1; D is unresolved. The CDR3 is made up of 13 amino acids. V dropped 3 bases and J dropped 5 bases, with 8 bases sitting between them. The CDR3 bases are TGTGCCAGCAGTTTCCTACGGGACAATGAGCAGTTCTTC. Its protein product is CASSFLRDNEQFF.

This clonotype was recorded a few times. V usage is TRBV5-1 and J usage is TRBJ2-3; D assignment may be TRBD1 or TRBD2 (6 bases each). The CDR3 length is 14 residues. Deletions cut 0 bases from V and 5 bases from J, with 10 bases between. Germline CDR1 SGHRS, CDR2 YFSETQ. The CDR3 protein is CASSLAGAGDTQYF. DNA of the CDR3: TGCGCCAGCAGCTTGGCGGGGGCTGGAGATACGCAGTATTTT.